This T cell receptor beta chain came from a study of blood T cell repertoires in COVID-19. Study in general: Italy, Spain and the United States were the sources of the convalescent and acute COVID-19 samples. Sources were T cells, B-cell-depleted T cells, or PBMCs; the material itself was cDNA or gDNA.

This CDR3 spans 15 amino acids. The germline V gene has CDR1 LGHDT and CDR2 YNNKEL (reference sequence). V was pared by 1 base and J by 2 bases, with 4 bases of the junction left unmatched. Authors' methods: Scientists estimated how many nucleated cells there were by amplifying reference gene primers. The protocol was immunoSEQ multiplex PCR, while the TCRdb copy is restricted to in-frame clones and leaves out a portion. Clone size and V and J calls were adopted from that table, with D and trimming inferred from the DNA. The sample contains approximately 150,000 clones, 80% to 90% of which appear only once.

Sequencing used peripheral blood. The V call is TRBV3-1 (or the pseudogene TRBV3-2), the J call TRBJ1-1; 7 bases agree with TRBD1. The clonotype was recovered from a woman of 80 years or more with acute or convalescent COVID-19. CDR3 DNA: TGTGCCAGCAGCCAAGTTCCAGGGGGAAACACTGAAGCTTTCTTT. Translated, it gives CASSQVPGGNTEAFF.